The rows below give T cell receptor beta chains drawn from one sample of a study of T cell responses to AZD1222 COVID-19 vaccine. Clones were read by immunoSEQ multiplex PCR, and TCRdb kept only the in-frame ones, dropping some. In the table there are 60,000 to 100,000 clones, around 90% of which are singletons. The sample consisted of peripheral blood, taken on day 0 of MenACWY control vaccination. These receptors all come from an adult in good health. Each CDR3 is given with its conserved first and last residue. A D gene is named only where the DNA matches it firmly. Clone size is shown for a subset of rows, as once, few, many or a class of expanded clone.

TRBJ1-2,-,TRBV27,-,CASSSGGGYGYTF,TGTGCCAGCAGTTCGGGGGGAGGGTATGGCTACACCTTC
TRBJ2-4,-,TRBV12-3/TRBV12-4,-,CASRPPGENIQYF,TGTGCCAGCAGACCTCCGGGAGAAAACATTCAGTACTTC
TRBJ2-1,-,TRBV28,TRBD2,CASSFLFRGGNEQFF,TGTGCCAGCAGTTTCCTCTTTCGGGGAGGGAATGAGCAGTTCTTC
TRBJ2-2,-,TRBV5-1,-,CASSLEGSPNTGELFF,TGCGCCAGCAGCTTGGAAGGCAGCCCGAACACCGGGGAGCTGTTTTTT
TRBJ2-2,-,TRBV7-2,TRBD1,CASSPRTGSGELFF,TGTGCCAGCAGCCCGCGGACAGGGTCCGGGGAGCTGTTTTTT
TRBJ2-7,-,TRBV12-3/TRBV12-4,-,CASSLGGLEQYF,TGTGCCAGCAGTTTAGGGGGCCTCGAGCAGTACTTC
TRBJ2-5,-,TRBV6-2/TRBV6-3,-,CASSPSVETQYF,TGTGCCAGCAGCCCGAGTGTGGAGACCCAGTACTTC
TRBJ2-7,-,TRBV27,-,CASSWAVPYEQYF,TGTGCCAGCAGCTGGGCAGTGCCCTACGAGCAGTACTTC
TRBJ1-1,-,TRBV27,TRBD1,CASSLHGTADTEAFF,TGTGCCAGCAGTTTACATGGGACAGCCGACACTGAAGCTTTCTTT
TRBJ2-7,-,TRBV28,-,CASSIRAGVRSYEQYF,TGTGCCAGCAGTATTCGGGCTGGGGTCCGTTCCTACGAGCAGTACTTC
TRBJ2-1,-,TRBV30,-,CAWNKGSANSYNEQFF,TGTGCCTGGAACAAAGGGAGCGCCAACTCCTACAATGAGCAGTTCTTC
TRBJ1-2,-,TRBV19,-,CAVRSNYGYTF,TGTGCCGTCCGGTCTAACTATGGCTACACCTTC
TRBJ2-7,once,TRBV29-1,-,CSVRAGTTYEQYF,TGCAGCGTTAGGGCAGGGACCACCTACGAGCAGTACTTC
TRBJ2-1,-,TRBV6-2/TRBV6-3,TRBD1,CASSGQGARYNEQFF,TGTGCCAGCAGTGGACAGGGGGCTAGGTACAATGAGCAGTTCTTC
TRBJ1-6,-,TRBV19,-,CASSIQGLSYNSPLHF,TGTGCCAGTAGTATCCAGGGTCTGTCCTATAATTCACCCCTCCACTTT
TRBJ2-1,-,TRBV6-4,-,CASSEGQGGSYNEQFF,TGTGCCAGCAGTGAGGGTCAGGGGGGCTCCTACAATGAGCAGTTCTTC
TRBJ2-7,-,TRBV28,-,CASSHPTEYNYEQYF,TGTGCCAGCAGTCACCCCACAGAGTATAATTACGAGCAGTACTTC
TRBJ1-6,-,TRBV15,-,CATSRESGYNSPLHF,TGTGCCACCAGCAGAGAGTCAGGCTATAATTCACCCCTCCACTTT
TRBJ2-1,-,TRBV19,TRBD2,CASSPEAPLAGGRYNEQFF,TGTGCCAGTAGTCCTGAAGCCCCTCTAGCGGGGGGCCGCTACAATGAGCAGTTCTTC
TRBJ2-7,few,TRBV7-2,-,CASSLSRGSYEQYF,TGTGCCAGCAGCTTATCCCGGGGCTCCTACGAGCAGTACTTC
TRBJ2-7,-,TRBV5-5,-,CASTAAGTVFEQYF,TGTGCCAGCACTGCGGCGGGGACAGTTTTCGAGCAGTACTTC
TRBJ1-2,-,TRBV19,-,CASRLTPRARNYGYTF,TGTGCCAGTAGACTTACCCCCAGGGCGAGGAACTATGGCTACACCTTC
TRBJ2-1,-,TRBV28,TRBD2,CASSGLAGRKDEQFF,TGTGCCAGCAGTGGACTAGCGGGGCGGAAGGATGAGCAGTTCTTC
TRBJ2-5,-,TRBV7-3,-,CASSPGPAVETQYF,TGTGCCAGCAGCCCAGGGCCGGCGGTGGAGACCCAGTACTTC
TRBJ2-2,-,TRBV10-3,-,CAISEFTGRGTGELFF,TGTGCCATCAGTGAGTTCACAGGGAGGGGGACCGGGGAGCTGTTTTTT
TRBJ1-4,-,TRBV5-5,TRBD1,CASSLGQGSATNEKLFF,TGTGCCAGCAGCTTGGGACAGGGGTCGGCAACTAATGAAAAACTGTTTTTT
TRBJ1-6,-,TRBV28,TRBD1,CASSTGVRNSPLHF,TGTGCCAGCAGTACAGGGGTCCGTAATTCACCCCTCCACTTT
TRBJ2-1,-,TRBV19,TRBD1,CASSIWDRGYNEQFF,TGTGCCAGTAGTATATGGGACAGGGGTTACAATGAGCAGTTCTTC
TRBJ1-5,-,TRBV24-1,-,CATSEASPDQPQHF,TGTGCCACCAGTGAGGCATCACCGGATCAGCCCCAGCATTTT
TRBJ2-1,-,TRBV27,-,CASSLLGDNPHNEQFF,TGTGCCAGCAGTTTATTAGGTGACAACCCGCACAATGAGCAGTTCTTC
TRBJ1-1,-,TRBV19,-,CASGTVEAFF,TGTGCCAGTGGCACAGTTGAAGCTTTCTTT
TRBJ2-2,-,TRBV11-3,-,CASSGRGQTGELFF,TGTGCCAGCTCAGGGCGGGGGCAGACCGGGGAGCTGTTTTTT
TRBJ1-3,-,TRBV19,TRBD1,CASSPRWDSTGNTIYF,TGTGCCAGTAGCCCGCGATGGGACAGCACTGGAAACACCATATATTTT
TRBJ1-6,-,TRBV6-2/TRBV6-3,-,CASSRDRGSSPLHF,TGTGCCAGCAGTCGGGACCGAGGTTCGTCACCCCTCCACTTT
TRBJ1-5,-,TRBV6-2/TRBV6-3,TRBD1,CASSRTGDNQPQHF,TGTGCCAGCAGTAGGACAGGGGACAATCAGCCCCAGCATTTT
TRBJ2-3,-,TRBV28,-,CASSYAGASTDTQYF,TGTGCCAGCAGTTATGCGGGGGCGAGCACAGATACGCAGTATTTT
TRBJ2-7,-,TRBV5-1,-,CASSLGSGSYEQYF,TGCGCCAGCAGCTTGGGGAGCGGTTCCTACGAGCAGTACTTC
TRBJ2-7,-,TRBV7-2,-,CASSLEPYYEQYF,TGTGCCAGCAGCTTAGAACCATACTACGAGCAGTACTTC
TRBJ2-7,-,TRBV5-1,TRBD1,CASSPGDSSYEQYF,TGCGCCAGCAGCCCCGGGGACAGTTCCTACGAGCAGTACTTC
TRBJ2-7,once,TRBV19,-,CASSIAPTVGYEQYF,TGTGCCAGTAGTATAGCCCCCACAGTAGGCTACGAGCAGTACTTC
TRBJ1-1,-,TRBV6-2/TRBV6-3,-,CASSPWGNTEAFF,TGTGCCAGCAGCCCCTGGGGGAACACTGAAGCTTTCTTT
TRBJ1-1,-,TRBV7-3,-,CASSLLPGTEAFF,TGTGCCAGCAGCTTACTCCCTGGCACTGAAGCTTTCTTT
TRBJ1-1,-,TRBV7-3,-,CASSLWGGGSGTEAFF,TGTGCCAGCAGCTTATGGGGTGGGGGAAGTGGAACTGAAGCTTTCTTT
TRBJ2-5,-,TRBV3-1/TRBV3-2,-,CASRSTSTSQETQYF,TGTGCCAGCAGATCCACCTCGACTAGCCAAGAGACCCAGTACTTC
TRBJ2-1,-,TRBV28,-,CASIYRRNEQFF,TGTGCCAGCATTTATAGACGGAATGAGCAGTTCTTC
TRBJ2-2,-,TRBV11-2,TRBD2,CASSLDFTSGGAEGGELFF,TGTGCCAGCAGCTTAGATTTCACTAGCGGGGGGGCCGAAGGAGGGGAGCTGTTTTTT
TRBJ1-5,-,TRBV12-3/TRBV12-4,-,CASTPFPGQPQHF,TGTGCCAGCACCCCGTTTCCGGGTCAGCCCCAGCATTTT
TRBJ2-3,-,TRBV24-1,-,CATSPPQSTDTQYF,TGTGCCACCAGCCCTCCCCAAAGCACAGATACGCAGTATTTT
TRBJ1-5,-,TRBV19,-,CASSMGYNQPQHF,TGTGCCAGTAGTATGGGATACAATCAGCCCCAGCATTTT
TRBJ2-3,-,TRBV15,TRBD2,CATSRGTASGRGTDTQYF,TGTGCCACCAGCAGAGGGACAGCTAGCGGGAGGGGCACAGATACGCAGTATTTT
TRBJ1-2,-,TRBV28,-,CASSLFRGESNYGYTF,TGTGCCAGCAGTTTATTCCGAGGGGAAAGTAACTATGGCTACACCTTC
TRBJ2-5,-,TRBV29-1,-,CSVKGDGETQYF,TGCAGCGTTAAAGGGGATGGAGAGACCCAGTACTTC
TRBJ2-5,-,TRBV5-1,TRBD1,CASSLTGDQETQYF,TGCGCCAGCAGCTTGACAGGGGACCAAGAGACCCAGTACTTC
TRBJ2-6,once,TRBV11-1,-,CASSPRAVSGANVLTF,TGTGCCAGCAGTCCGAGGGCGGTGTCTGGGGCCAACGTCCTGACTTTC
TRBJ1-6,-,TRBV28,TRBD1,CASSPDDRVNSPLHF,TGTGCCAGCAGTCCCGACGACAGGGTTAATTCACCCCTCCACTTT
TRBJ2-1,-,TRBV6-6,-,CASKRETQNEQFF,TGTGCCAGCAAAAGGGAAACGCAGAATGAGCAGTTCTTC
TRBJ2-5,-,TRBV19,-,CASSMRDQETQYF,TGTGCCAGTAGTATGAGGGATCAAGAGACCCAGTACTTC
TRBJ2-7,once,TRBV5-1,-,CASSFEAGSSYEQYF,TGCGCCAGCAGCTTTGAGGCAGGCAGCTCCTACGAGCAGTACTTC